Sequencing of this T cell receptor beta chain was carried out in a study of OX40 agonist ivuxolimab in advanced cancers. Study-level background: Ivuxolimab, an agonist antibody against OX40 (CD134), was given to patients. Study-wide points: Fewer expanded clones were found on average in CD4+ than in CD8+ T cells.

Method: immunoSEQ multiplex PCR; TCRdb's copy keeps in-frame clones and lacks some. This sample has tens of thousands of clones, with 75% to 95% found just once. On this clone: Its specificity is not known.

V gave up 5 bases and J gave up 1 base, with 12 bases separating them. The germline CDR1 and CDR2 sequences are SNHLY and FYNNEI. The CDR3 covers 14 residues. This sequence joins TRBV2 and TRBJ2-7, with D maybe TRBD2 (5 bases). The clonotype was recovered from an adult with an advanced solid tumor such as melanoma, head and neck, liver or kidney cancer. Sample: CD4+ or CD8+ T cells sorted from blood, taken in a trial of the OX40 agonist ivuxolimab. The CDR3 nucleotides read TGTGCCAGCAGTCCCAGGACTTCTTCCTACGAGCAGTACTTC. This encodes CASSPRTSSYEQYF.